This paragraph covers one T cell receptor beta chain sequence. This record belongs to a study of T cell changes during pregnancy in multiple sclerosis. This table comes from immunoSEQ multiplex PCR, and its TCRdb copy is limited to in-frame clones, with some not included. The sample records some 120,000 clones, around 93% being singletons. Trimming shortened V by 6 bases and J by 1 base, and 16 bases separated the two germline ends. This CDR3 comprises 15 residues. Germline CDR1 and CDR2: MNHEY and SVGAGI. This receptor was taken from a female donor with multiple sclerosis, enrolled in a pregnancy study. The rearrangement joins TRBV6-5 to TRBJ2-7, with D possibly matching TRBD1 (5 bases). Sequenced here: peripheral blood, sampled before pregnancy. This chain's CDR3 is CASRQPTDFSYEQYF. The DNA of the CDR3 is TGTGCCAGCAGACAGCCGACAGATTTTTCCTACGAGCAGTACTTC.